These T cell receptor beta chains were read from a single sample in a study of PD-L1 blockade in urothelial cancer. The table came from immunoSEQ multiplex PCR; TCRdb's copy has only in-frame clones and leaves some out. The repertoire includes approximately 94,000 clones, around nine tenths of them detected once, and roughly 2% sits in the top ten. The material sequenced was PBMCs, taken around atezolizumab (anti-PD-L1) treatment. The receptors here all came from a man aged 60 to 75 with urothelial cancer. Each CDR3 is given with its conserved first and last residue. D genes are given only for firm matches. Rows may omit the clone size; those that give it use once, few, many or a size class.

clone_size j_call v_call d_call cdr3_nt cdr3_aa
- TRBJ2-2 TRBV12-5 TRBD2 TGTGCTAGTGGTTTTGGCACCGAGGGGGCTAGCGGGGGGACCAACACCGGGGAGCTGTTTTTT CASGFGTEGASGGTNTGELFF
once TRBJ1-2 TRBV28 - TGTGCCAGCAGCCTCGGGTTCTCCGGCTACACCTTC CASSLGFSGYTF
- TRBJ1-6 TRBV2 TRBD1 TGTGCCAGCAGTGATACAGGGGACATGAATTCACCCCTCCACTTT CASSDTGDMNSPLHF
- TRBJ2-7 TRBV19 - TGTGCCAGTAGTATTGGGACATTTACCTACGAGCAGTACTTC CASSIGTFTYEQYF
- TRBJ2-5 TRBV7-8 - TGTGCCAGCAGCCCAGGGGAAGAGACCCAGTACTTC CASSPGEETQYF
- TRBJ2-7 TRBV11-3 - TGTGCCCTAGGGGGGGCCTACGAGCAGTACTTC CALGGAYEQYF
- TRBJ2-7 TRBV5-8 - TGTGCCAGCAGCGAAGACAGGTACGAGCAGTACTTC CASSEDRYEQYF
- TRBJ2-3 TRBV28 TRBD2 TGTGCCAGCAGTCCGACTAGCGGGGGGGCCACAGATACGCAGTATTTT CASSPTSGGATDTQYF
- TRBJ2-7 TRBV29-1 TRBD2 TGCAGCGTTGTGGCTAGCGGTTTCGACGAGCAGTACTTC CSVVASGFDEQYF
- TRBJ1-5 TRBV19 - TGTGCCAGTAGTTTCCACAGCACCTATAGCAATCAGCCCCAGCATTTT CASSFHSTYSNQPQHF
- TRBJ2-1 TRBV5-8 - TGTGCCAGCAGCTTGGGTAAGACCCACGGGGATGAGCAGTTCTTC CASSLGKTHGDEQFF
- TRBJ2-7 TRBV28 TRBD2 TGTGCCAGCACCTTACCTAGCGGGAGTTACGAGCAGTACTTC CASTLPSGSYEQYF
- TRBJ2-7 TRBV7-9 - TGTGCCAGCAGCTTCGGTGGCAGGGAGGCCGAGCAGTACTTC CASSFGGREAEQYF
- TRBJ2-1 TRBV7-8 - TGTGCCAGCAGCTTATGGGGAGTGGACAATGAGCAGTTCTTC CASSLWGVDNEQFF
few TRBJ2-2 TRBV7-8 TRBD1 TGTGCCAGCAGCTTACCGACAGGGGCCCCGAACACCGGGGAGCTGTTTTTT CASSLPTGAPNTGELFF
few TRBJ1-2 TRBV28 TRBD1 TGTGCCAGCAGACGAACAGGGGTCTATGGCTACACCTTC CASRRTGVYGYTF
- TRBJ1-1 TRBV19 TRBD1 TGTGCCAGTAGTACACGACAGGGGAGAGTCGGCACTGAAGCTTTCTTT CASSTRQGRVGTEAFF
once TRBJ2-7 TRBV6-1 - TGTGCCAGCAGTGAACTAGGGCAGGGGTGGTACGAGCAGTACTTC CASSELGQGWYEQYF
once TRBJ2-3 TRBV4-2 TRBD2 TGTGCCAGCAGCCCAGAGGCTGGGACGCGGGGGGGCACAGATACGCAGTATTTT CASSPEAGTRGGTDTQYF
- TRBJ2-3 TRBV28 - TGTGCCAGCAGTTTCGTGGGGGCTTCCACAGATACGCAGTATTTT CASSFVGASTDTQYF
- TRBJ1-6 TRBV19 - TGTGCCAGTAGTGAAGACAGCCGTAATTCACCCCTCCACTTT CASSEDSRNSPLHF
- TRBJ2-1 TRBV5-1 TRBD1 TGCGCCAGCAGGGGTCAGGGGGCAGGGAATGAGCAGTTCTTC CASRGQGAGNEQFF
once TRBJ2-7 TRBV5-1 TRBD1 TGCGCCAGCAGCTCCACGGGACAGCCGGGGGAGCAGTACTTC CASSSTGQPGEQYF
- TRBJ1-5 TRBV2 - TGTGCCAGCAGGGTCAGGGATCAGCCCCAGCATTTT CASRVRDQPQHF
- TRBJ1-5 TRBV2 - TGTGCCAGCAGTCAGGACAGACCCAGCAATCAGCCCCAGCATTTT CASSQDRPSNQPQHF
- TRBJ2-3 TRBV9 - TGTGCCAGCAGCGCAGCAGGGTCAGGCACAGATACGCAGTATTTT CASSAAGSGTDTQYF
- TRBJ1-2 TRBV28 - TGTGCCAGCAGCCTCGACAGCTATGGCTACACCTTC CASSLDSYGYTF
- TRBJ2-7 TRBV27 TRBD2 TGTGCCAGCGGGCGCGCTAGCGGAGTCTACGAGCAGTACTTC CASGRASGVYEQYF